The T cell receptor beta chain under discussion was sequenced for a study of CD8+ T cells in alopecia areata. Germline loops: CDR1 GTSNPN, CDR2 SVGIG (reference sequence). The length of the CDR3 is 14 residues. V shed 2 bases and J shed 0 bases, with 10 bases lying between them. Regarding treatment: oral pan-JAK inhibitor, 5-10 mg twice daily. RNA extraction was followed by reverse transcription into cDNA, which acted as the sequencing template. TCRdb's copy holds only in-frame clones and misses some; the assay was immunoSEQ multiplex PCR. The data hold some 110,000 clones, with roughly 58% observed a single time.

The clonotype comes from a human donor with alopecia areata. J is TRBJ2-5 and V is TRBV30; no definite D call. The sequencing used CD8+ T cells sorted from blood, collected at week 4, from a patient treated with tofacitinib. CDR3 sequence: CAWSPLPYQETQYF. The CDR3 DNA sequence: TGTGCCTGGAGTCCCCTTCCGTACCAAGAGACCCAGTACTTC.